This TCR beta chain came from a study of OX40 agonist ivuxolimab in advanced cancers. The wider study: The patients received ivuxolimab by intravenous route every 2 weeks at 0.01 to 10 mg/kg.

It was autoimmune disease history or systemic immunosuppression that excluded patients. At cycle 4 day 1, cycle 7 day 1, and baseline, blood was sampled. TCRdb's table, derived via immunoSEQ multiplex PCR, lists solely in-frame clones and lacks some. The table lists roughly 60,000 clones, 91% of them singletons. V was clipped by 5 bases and J by 7 bases, with 15 bases between them. This CDR3 is built from 13 residues. Germline V gives CDR1 SGHTA, CDR2 FQGTGA. The specimen was CD4+ or CD8+ T cells sorted from blood, collected in a trial of the OX40 agonist ivuxolimab. This chain uses TRBV7-3 with TRBJ2-7; a possible D gene is TRBD2 (6 bases). This TCR derives from an adult with an advanced solid tumor such as melanoma, head and neck, liver or kidney cancer. CDR3 sequence (DNA): TGTGCCAGCAGCCGAGATGGAGGGAGGGAGCAGTACTTC. Residues: CASSRDGGREQYF.